These 18 T cell receptor beta chains were all obtained from the same sample, sequenced in a study of blood T cell repertoires in COVID-19. The method was immunoSEQ multiplex PCR; TCRdb's version includes in-frame clones alone and lacks a portion of them. Here the sample spans about 400,000 clones, approximately 85% being singletons. Sequenced: PBMCs or T cells enriched from blood (not recorded which). These receptors were obtained from a woman aged 40-49 years with acute COVID-19.

A word on this clone: Mismatch with germline at one junction end may stem from a read error. This chain connects TRBV14 to TRBJ2-3; 8 nucleotides agree with TRBD1. This CDR3 has 13 residues. Germline CDR1 and CDR2: SGHDN and FVKESK. CDR3 region: CASSQITGTGIRF. The CDR3 DNA reads TGTGCCAGCAGCCAAATCACCGGGACAGGAATTCGTTTT.

J is TRBJ2-1 and V is TRBV18, with D uncertain. Germline-derived CDR1 and CDR2 are KGHSH and LQKENI. The CDR3 contains 15 residues. V lost 2 bases and J lost 4, with 12 bases in between. CDR3 nucleotide sequence: TGTGCCAGCTCACCAGATGGTATGAGATACAATGAGCAGTTCTTC. This gives the protein CASSPDGMRYNEQFF.

V gene TRBV5-8 combines with J gene TRBJ1-3; possibly TRBD1 for D (6 bases). Deletions cut 6 bases from V and 1 base from J, with 14 bases between. Germline CDR1 is SGHTS and CDR2 is YDEGEE. This CDR3 comprises 15 residues. CDR3 in DNA: TGTGCCAGCAAGAAGGGGGTACCATCTGGAAACACCATATATTTT. Protein: CASKKGVPSGNTIYF.

The chain links TRBV27 to TRBJ1-3, with 9 bases that match TRBD1. The CDR3 contains 18 residues. Germline CDR1 reads MNHEY; CDR2 reads SMNVEV (reference sequence). With V trimmed by 0 bases and J by 3 bases, 9 bases remained unmatched. As DNA, the CDR3 is TGTGCCAGCAGTTTATCCATGCCGGGACAGGGTTTTGGAAACACCATATATTTT. Its translation: CASSLSMPGQGFGNTIYF.

The chain recombines TRBV6-5 with TRBJ1-6; D possibly corresponds to TRBD1 (6 bases). The CDR3 spans 14 residues. Germline V gives CDR1 MNHEY, CDR2 SVGAGI. Trimming took off 6 bases at V and 8 bases at J, with 14 bases between the two ends. CDR3 sequence reads: CASRYREHYSPLHF. The CDR3 DNA is TGTGCCAGCAGATACAGGGAGCATTATTCACCCCTCCACTTT.

The V gene is TRBV6-1, the J gene TRBJ1-2, with D tentatively TRBD1 (6 bases). The CDR3 spans 16 residues. Trimming took 0 bases from V and 5 from J, leaving 16 bases between them. The germline gives CDR1 MNHNS, CDR2 SASEGT. For the CDR3, the DNA is TGTGCCAGCAGTGAAGCTGGCGTTTGGCAGGGGTATGGCTACACCTTC. Residues: CASSEAGVWQGYGYTF.

This chain connects TRBV30 to TRBJ1-5, with a possible D match to TRBD1 (6 bases). The CDR3 covers 15 residues. The germline CDR1 and CDR2 sequences are GTSNPN and SVGIG (reference sequence). The germline V and J ends were trimmed by 0 bases and 5 bases, with 14 bases remaining between them. The CDR3 spells CAWSVGQGLDQPQHF. DNA for the CDR3: TGTGCCTGGAGTGTAGGGCAGGGGTTGGATCAGCCCCAGCATTTT.

This chain joins TRBV6-5 and TRBJ2-7, with a possible D match to TRBD2 (6 bases). V lost 0 bases and J lost 2, with 8 bases in between. CDR1 MNHEY and CDR2 SVGAGI come from the germline V gene. The CDR3 has 14 amino acids. The chain's CDR3 is CASSYSRGTYEQYF. In nucleotides, the CDR3 is TGTGCCAGCAGTTACTCTCGGGGGACCTACGAGCAGTACTTC.

The count of this clone is one. J is TRBJ1-6 and V is TRBV21-1; the table names TRBD1, a call not compared with the DNA. TRBV21-1 is a pseudogene. This CDR3 region has 17 residues. As DNA, the CDR3 is TGTGCCAGCAGCCGCTCAAGGACAGGGGGGATTAATTCACCCCTCCACTTT. It encodes CASSRSRTGGINSPLHF.

The gene calls are TRBV10-3 and TRBJ2-1, with 11 nucleotides matching TRBD1. Germline CDR1 and CDR2: ENHRY and SYGVKD. With V trimmed by 11 bases and J by 9 bases, 12 bases remained unmatched. The CDR3 is 14 amino acids. CDR3 amino acids: CAAKSGQGASEQFF. The DNA for the CDR3 is TGTGCCGCGAAGAGCGGACAGGGGGCGAGTGAGCAGTTCTTC.

V usage is TRBV30 and J usage is TRBJ1-2; 8 bases line up with TRBD1. V gave up 3 bases and J gave up 1 base; unmatched junction bases: 4. This CDR3 has 14 amino acids. The germline V gene encodes CDR1 GTSNPN and CDR2 SVGIG (reference sequence). The CDR3 DNA sequence: TGTGCCTGGAGGACAGGGGCGCGTAACTATGGCTACACCTTC. It codes for CAWRTGARNYGYTF.

V gene TRBV9 combines with J gene TRBJ2-1; 12 positions agree with TRBD2. In germline, CDR1 is SGDLS, CDR2 YYNGEE. V dropped 3 bases and J dropped 6; count of bases not matched to a gene: 7. The CDR3 is made up of 16 amino acids. The CDR3 spells CASSAPLAGGTNEQFF. The CDR3 DNA sequence: TGTGCCAGCAGCGCGCCTCTAGCGGGGGGGACCAATGAGCAGTTCTTC.

This clone was seen a few times. The chain combines TRBV7-8 with TRBJ2-3; 12 nucleotides line up with TRBD2. Looked up from germline, CDR1 is SGHVS and CDR2 is FQNEAQ. The CDR3 consists of 16 residues. V lost 3 bases, J lost 3 bases, and 4 bases stayed unmatched. This chain's CDR3 is CASSLVGLAGTDTQYF. The CDR3, as DNA: TGTGCCAGCAGCTTGGTTGGACTAGCGGGGACAGATACGCAGTATTTT.

This chain connects TRBV27 to TRBJ2-1, with 9 bases identical to TRBD2. Per germline, CDR1 MNHEY and CDR2 SMNVEV (reference sequence). The CDR3 loop spans 17 amino acids. Trimming cost V 3 bases and J 7 bases; bases outside gene matches: 13. CDR3 region: CASSFPAAGGYLNEQFF. The CDR3 coding sequence is TGTGCCAGCAGTTTTCCAGCCGCGGGGGGGTATTTGAATGAGCAGTTCTTC.

This chain links TRBV7-9 with TRBJ2-7, with 8 bases aligning to TRBD2. Per the germline V gene, CDR1 is SEHNR and CDR2 is FQNEAQ (reference sequence). The CDR3 loop spans 17 amino acids. After removal of 3 bases from V and 0 bases from J, the junction contained 10 bases not matched to a gene. The CDR3 DNA sequence: TGTGCCAGCAGCTTTTCGGGTAGCGGGGCTAGCTCCTACGAGCAGTACTTC. Protein product: CASSFSGSGASSYEQYF.

The CDR3 DNA reads TGTGCCTCTGAACACGACGGGAATGAAAAACTGTTTTTT. Its protein is CASEHDGNEKLFF. The J gene is TRBJ1-4, the V gene TRBV30; D is unresolved. Germline CDR1 reads GTSNPN; CDR2 reads SVGIG (reference sequence). V lost 7 bases and J 5 bases, leaving 14 bases between the germline ends. This CDR3 has 13 amino acids.

The chain recombines TRBV7-9 with TRBJ2-2; a weak D match, TRBD1 (6 bases). The ends were cut back, 2 bases at V and 4 bases at J, with 14 bases in the middle. The CDR3 length is 16 residues. Germline CDR1 reads SEHNR; CDR2 reads FQNEAQ (reference sequence). The DNA for the CDR3 is TGTGCCAGCAGCTTAAAGGTGACAGGTCTCACCGGGGAGCTGTTTTTT. This sequence encodes CASSLKVTGLTGELFF.

V and J are TRBV7-9 and TRBJ1-4, with TRBD1 identical over 9 bases. With 5 bases clipped from V and 2 bases from J, the junction kept 15 bases outside the gene matches. CDR1 is SEHNR and CDR2 is FQNEAQ in the germline V gene (reference sequence). The CDR3 is 19 amino acids. CDR3 amino acids: CASSKPGTGRLFTNEKLFF. In nucleotides, the CDR3 is TGTGCCAGCAGCAAACCGGGGACAGGGAGGTTGTTTACTAATGAAAAACTGTTTTTT.